Below, 25 T cell receptor beta chains from the same sample are listed, as sequenced in a study. Each CDR3 protein gets one entry after TCRdb re-called the 5' RACE reads with MiXCR. This sample has about 5,200 distinct CDR3 sequences; about 71% occur once, and the top ten carry 3% to 4%. Sequencing was done on a sample of naive CD4+ T cells sorted from blood. The subset is: naive CD4+ T cells, CD4+CD45RA+CD25-. All receptors come from a female donor with breast cancer.

This chain connects TRBV6-5 to TRBJ1-2; the D is unclear. This CDR3 has 15 amino acids. Trimming stripped 4 bases from V and 4 bases from J, with 16 bases between. Germline V gene sequence: CDR1 MNHEY, CDR2 SVGAGI. DNA for the CDR3: TGTGCCAGCAGTTTAAGACGGACTAATCTCTATGGCTACACCTTC. Translating gives CASSLRRTNLYGYTF.

The chain is built from TRBV12-2 and TRBJ2-2. TRBV12-2 is classified as a pseudogene. CDR3 length: 13 amino acids. This chain's CDR3 is CASRWWNTGELFF. DNA of the CDR3: TGTGCAAGTCGCTGGTGGAACACCGGGGAGCTGTTTTTT.

The chain has TRBV6-1 and TRBJ1-6; D call uncertain. V was clipped by 6 bases and J by 14 bases, with 20 bases between them. This CDR3 region has 14 residues. The germline V gene encodes CDR1 MNHNS and CDR2 SASEGT. CDR3 sequence reads: CASRLYMGEVALHF. The CDR3 nucleotides read TGTGCCAGCAGACTTTACATGGGAGAGGTAGCCCTCCACTTT.

The chain employs TRBV12-3 or TRBV12-4 and TRBJ1-2; no reliable D call. The CDR3 is made up of 12 amino acids. Trimming pared 3 bases from V and 6 bases from J, leaving 8 bases between. CDR3 nucleotides: TGTGCCAGCAGTTTGAAGGAAAATGGCTACACCTTC. Protein: CASSLKENGYTF.

This chain links TRBV15 with TRBJ2-5; possibly TRBD1 or TRBD2 for D (5 bases each). Germline V gene lookup returns CDR1 LNHNV and CDR2 YYDKDF (reference sequence). The CDR3 runs to 14 residues. Trimming removed 1 base at V and 5 bases at J, with 11 bases between. The CDR3 region is CATSRGHRRETQYF. DNA of the CDR3: TGTGCCACCAGCAGAGGCCACAGGAGGGAGACCCAGTACTTC.

The genes are TRBV12-3 or TRBV12-4 and TRBJ2-1; TRBD1 matches 9 bases. V gave up 1 base and J gave up 6 bases; unmatched junction bases: 1. CDR3 length: 14 amino acids. Here the CDR3 DNA reads TGTGCCAGCAGTTTAGGGACAGGGGCCAATGAGCAGTTCTTC. This sequence encodes CASSLGTGANEQFF.

The chain joins TRBV3-1 to TRBJ1-2, with TRBD1 identical over 7 bases. CDR1 is LGHDT, CDR2 YNNKEL, per germline (reference sequence). The length of the CDR3 is 14 residues. The junction had 8 bases not matched to a gene; V was cut back by 5 bases and J by 5 bases. CDR3 amino acids: CASSSPGQRYGYTF. The CDR3, as DNA: TGTGCCAGCAGCTCACCGGGACAGAGATATGGCTACACCTTC.

The gene calls are TRBV27 and TRBJ1-1, with 10 bases fitting TRBD1. The CDR3 spans 15 residues. Germline assignment: CDR1 MNHEY and CDR2 SMNVEV (reference sequence). The junction had 4 bases not matched to a gene; V was cut back by 0 bases and J by 6 bases. CDR3 bases: TGTGCCAGCAGTTTATCAGACAGGGGGCGGGCTGAAGCTTTCTTT. Its translation is CASSLSDRGRAEAFF.

The rearrangement uses TRBV9 and TRBJ2-3; D is unresolved. The V end lost 2 bases, the J end lost 0 bases, and 7 bases lay between the germline ends. In germline, CDR1 is SGDLS, CDR2 YYNGEE. The CDR3 totals 14 residues. The CDR3: CASSVHASTDTQYF. CDR3 sequence (DNA): TGTGCCAGCAGCGTTCATGCTAGCACAGATACGCAGTATTTT.

V and J are TRBV6-1 and TRBJ2-5, with TRBD1 identical over 7 bases. There are 15 residues in the CDR3. The trim removed 2 bases at V and 1 base at J, leaving 4 bases unmatched. Per the germline V gene, CDR1 is MNHNS and CDR2 is SASEGT. The CDR3 DNA is TGTGCCAGCAGTGAAATAACAGGGGCCCAAGAGACCCAGTACTTC. This gives the protein CASSEITGAQETQYF.

The gene calls are TRBV20-1 and TRBJ1-1, with 7 bases aligning to TRBD1. The CDR3 has 16 residues. Unmatched junction bases numbered 18, after V lost 0 bases and J lost 11 bases. CDR1 and CDR2 (germline): DFQATT, SNEGSKA (reference sequence). This CDR3 is CSARDRMDRTPTGAFF. In DNA form, the CDR3 reads TGCAGTGCTAGAGATCGGATGGACAGGACGCCAACTGGGGCTTTCTTT.

A single count supports this clonotype. V usage is TRBV12-3 or TRBV12-4 and J usage is TRBJ2-2; D unresolved. V lost 3 bases to trimming and J lost 1 base, with 6 bases between them. This CDR3 is built from 14 residues. The CDR3 DNA is TGTGCCAGCAGTTTTTCCCAGAACACCGGGGAGCTGTTTTTT. This gives the protein CASSFSQNTGELFF.

In its sample, this clonotype was seen a few times. The genes are TRBV10-2 and TRBJ2-7; 12 bases are shared with TRBD2. This CDR3 spans 17 amino acids. Trimming removed 2 bases from V and 9 bases from J; junction bases left unmatched: 14. The germline V gene has CDR1 WSHSY and CDR2 SAAADI. The CDR3 DNA reads as TGCGCCAGCAGTGAGCCGGGGCTAGCGGGGGGGCCCAGGATGCAGTACTTC. It encodes CASSEPGLAGGPRMQYF.

The rearrangement uses TRBV6-5 and TRBJ1-1, with 7 bases identical to TRBD1. The CDR3 covers 14 residues. CDR1 and CDR2 (germline): MNHEY, SVGAGI. V shed 7 bases and J 0 bases; nucleotides not matched to a gene: 5. The CDR3: CASMKTGLNTEAFF. The CDR3 coding sequence is TGTGCCAGCATGAAGACAGGGCTGAACACTGAAGCTTTCTTT.

The genes are TRBV6-5 and TRBJ1-1; TRBD1 matches 9 bases. Trimming at V came to 5 bases and at J to 4 bases, leaving 8 bases not matched to a gene. The CDR3 runs 15 residues. Germline CDR1 is MNHEY and CDR2 is SVGAGI. CDR3 sequence reads: CASSITGTGLTEAFF. The DNA of the CDR3 is TGTGCCAGCAGTATTACCGGGACAGGGCTCACTGAAGCTTTCTTT.

The chain has TRBV7-2 and TRBJ2-2; TRBD1 might be the D (5 bases). The CDR3 spans 14 residues. Trimming removed 5 bases at V and 1 base at J, with 8 bases between. CDR1 SGHTA and CDR2 FQGNSA come from the germline V gene. Written as DNA, the CDR3 is TGTGCCAGCAGCCCCGGACAGAACACCGGGGAGCTGTTTTTT. It yields the protein CASSPGQNTGELFF.

This clonotype was picked up a small number of times. V gene TRBV11-3 combines with J gene TRBJ2-1; 8 bases map to TRBD1. Trimming took 5 bases from V and 4 from J; bases not matched to a gene: 7. The CDR3 has 15 residues. CDR1 SGHNT and CDR2 YENEEA come from the germline V gene. The CDR3: CASSPGQGSYNEQFF. CDR3 in DNA: TGTGCCAGCAGCCCCGGACAGGGAAGTTACAATGAGCAGTTCTTC.

The J gene is TRBJ2-1, the V gene TRBV5-8, with 9 bases identical to TRBD2. V dropped 4 bases and J dropped 9; count of bases not matched to a gene: 17. The length of the CDR3 is 17 residues. Germline assignment: CDR1 SGHTS and CDR2 YDEGEE. CDR3 DNA: TGTGCCAGCAGCCCCCCACCGGGACTAGCTGCTGTGGCTGAGCAGTTCTTC. This gives the protein CASSPPPGLAAVAEQFF. The whole variable domain, filled in from reference TRBV5-8 and TRBJ2-1, reads EAGVTQSPTHLIKTRGQQATLRCSPISGHTSVYWYQQALGLGLQFLLWYDEGEERNRGNFPPRFSGRQFPNYSSELNVNALELEDSALYLCASSPPPGLAAVAEQFFGPGTRLTVL.

The chain joins TRBV10-3 to TRBJ2-7; D might be TRBD1 or TRBD2, each matching 6 bases. V was shortened by 2 bases and J by 3 bases, with 14 bases between the two germline ends. The germline V gene encodes CDR1 ENHRY and CDR2 SYGVKD. This CDR3 comprises 15 residues. CDR3 bases: TGTGCCATCAGTGAGCCGACAGGAGGGGGCTACGAGCAGTACTTC. It is translated as CAISEPTGGGYEQYF.

The chain links TRBV15 to TRBJ2-7, with TRBD1 matching over 7 bases. V shed 2 bases and J 5 bases; nucleotides not matched to a gene: 6. This CDR3 is built from 14 residues. The germline CDR1 and CDR2 sequences are LNHNV and YYDKDF (reference sequence). CDR3 bases: TGTGCCACCAGCAGACGACAGGGCGTAAACGAGCAGTACTTC. Translation: CATSRRQGVNEQYF.

The chain carries TRBV7-8 and TRBJ1-2; D may be TRBD1 (5 bases). Deletions cut 5 bases from V and 4 bases from J, with 14 bases between. The germline CDR1 and CDR2 sequences are SGHVS and FQNEAQ. The CDR3 covers 14 residues. In nucleotides, the CDR3 is TGTGCCAGCAGCCCGAGCAGGGCGGTCTATGGCTACACCTTC. Translation: CASSPSRAVYGYTF.

CDR3 sequence: CAIPEGTYSNQPQHF. In DNA, the CDR3 is TGTGCTATTCCGGAGGGGACGTATAGCAATCAGCCCCAGCATTTT. The V call is TRBV7-7, the J call TRBJ1-5; TRBD1 might be the D (5 bases). The CDR3 consists of 15 residues. Per the germline V gene, CDR1 is SSHAT and CDR2 is FNYEAQ (reference sequence).

This clonotype was found a few times. An end of the junction differs from the germline gene, which may be a read error. The chain has TRBV7-7 and TRBJ2-1, with 9 bases matching TRBD1. The CDR3 totals 13 residues. Germline CDR1 is SSHAT and CDR2 is FNYEAQ (reference sequence). The DNA of the CDR3 is TGTGCTAGCAGCTTGGGACAGGGAAAGGAGCAGTTCTTC. Its protein product is CASSLGQGKEQFF.

The chain couples TRBV20-1 to TRBJ2-7; 7 bases are a match to TRBD2. Per germline, CDR1 DFQATT and CDR2 SNEGSKA (reference sequence). This CDR3 has 14 amino acids. The trim removed 4 bases at V and 4 bases at J, leaving 10 bases unmatched. CDR3 sequence: CSAKPFRGGYEQYF. The CDR3 DNA is TGCAGTGCTAAACCCTTCCGGGGAGGGTACGAGCAGTACTTC.

This clonotype was detected only a few times. The rearrangement links TRBV12-5 to TRBJ2-3, with TRBD2 identical over 8 bases. CDR1 and CDR2 (germline): LGHNT, FRNRAP. V was clipped by 6 bases and J by 6 bases; unmatched bases: 11. The CDR3 runs 15 residues. CDR3 sequence reads: CASGQGPGGPDTQYF. The DNA for the CDR3 is TGTGCTAGTGGCCAAGGTCCGGGGGGGCCCGATACGCAGTATTTT.